This is a list of T cell receptor beta chains from one sample in a study of T cell responses to AZD1222 COVID-19 vaccine. TCRdb keeps only in-frame clones here, not all; method: immunoSEQ multiplex PCR. The table includes about 140,000 clones, approximately 92% detected once. The source material was peripheral blood, sampled 28 days after the second AZD1222 dose. The receptor source for this set is an adult who received the AZD1222 COVID-19 vaccine. Each CDR3 is given without its conserved first and last residue. Fields, in order: V gene, J gene, CDR3 protein.

>TRBV27|TRBJ1-6
ASSLSPRRVRDSPLH
>TRBV21-1|TRBJ2-1
ATPVRGAPGGNEQF
>TRBV4-1|TRBJ1-1
ASSNHKGQVEAF
>TRBV4-1|TRBJ1-6
ASSQVVRDRNSPLH
>TRBV11-2|TRBJ2-6
ASSPHLGANVLT
>TRBV30|TRBJ2-7
AWSGGGKEQY
>TRBV2|TRBJ1-5
ASTVSEGQPQH
>TRBV3-1/TRBV3-2|TRBJ2-1
ASSQVGKFYNEQF
>TRBV28|TRBJ1-2
ASSLSEGVTFYGYT
>TRBV7-7|TRBJ2-2
ASSPSTLNTGELF
>TRBV4-2|TRBJ2-1
ASSQATGEQF
>TRBV6-2/TRBV6-3|TRBJ2-5
ASSTRDRVETQY
>TRBV7-2|TRBJ2-3
ASSLRQVGGADTQY
>TRBV2|TRBJ1-6
ASSVAGISPLH
>TRBV24-1|TRBJ2-1
ATSDGRSEQF
>TRBV2|TRBJ2-5
ASSEGLAWETQY
>TRBV5-8|TRBJ1-1
ASSSGEWIRNTEAF
>TRBV10-3|TRBJ2-1
AIRGGAGSAYNEQF
>TRBV6-5|TRBJ2-6
ASRSNSGANVLT
>TRBV19|TRBJ1-2
ASSTRTEYGYT
>TRBV4-1|TRBJ1-2
ASSRDGQGQYYGYT
>TRBV12-3/TRBV12-4|TRBJ1-2
ASSFSGYGYT
>TRBV12-3/TRBV12-4|TRBJ1-1
ATMNTEAF
>TRBV24-1|TRBJ1-5
ATKVRGGNQPQH
>TRBV5-5|TRBJ2-6
ASSLGTGGFAGANVLT
>TRBV5-1|TRBJ2-2
ASSLWGAGELF
>TRBV5-5|TRBJ1-1
ATRSEGGNTEAF
>TRBV9|TRBJ1-1
ASSVAQGMGGHTEAF
>TRBV21-1|TRBJ1-1
ASSKEYEAF
>TRBV19|TRBJ1-5
ASRTGSQPQH
>TRBV6-1|TRBJ1-1
ASSQAMNTEAF
>TRBV6-4|TRBJ2-1
ASSPSGTGDEQF
>TRBV5-8|TRBJ2-5
ASSLGQGKETQY
>TRBV6-6|TRBJ1-6
ASSEDTRNSPLH
>TRBV5-6|TRBJ1-6
ASSRGQHHRYNSPLH
>TRBV11-3|TRBJ1-4
ASSASGPTNEKLF
>TRBV3-1/TRBV3-2|TRBJ2-7
ASSQAGRGFTYEQY
>TRBV3-1/TRBV3-2|TRBJ1-5
ASSQEGGARNQPQH
>TRBV10-1|TRBJ2-5
ASTGDQGQYQETQY
>TRBV10-2|TRBJ1-6
ASSLTKRGANSPLH
>TRBV7-2|TRBJ1-6
ASSSGVQGGSPLH
>TRBV18|TRBJ1-4
ASSPSSRGEKLF
>TRBV28|TRBJ2-3
ASSVVAGGTDTQY
>TRBV13|TRBJ2-3
ASSLSGGTLKTQY
>TRBV18|TRBJ2-4
ASSPLTSHSQY
>TRBV5-1|TRBJ1-4
ASSLTTAHEKLF
>TRBV13|TRBJ1-5
ASSLVPGQGYSNQPQH
>TRBV4-1|TRBJ1-5
ASSQSDRAGQPQH
>TRBV7-9|TRBJ1-3
ASKFFAASGNTIY
>TRBV18|TRBJ1-5
ASSPRYSNQPQH
>TRBV5-4|TRBJ2-3
ASSPGGSTDTQY
>TRBV7-8|TRBJ2-5
ASSFLAGGREETQY